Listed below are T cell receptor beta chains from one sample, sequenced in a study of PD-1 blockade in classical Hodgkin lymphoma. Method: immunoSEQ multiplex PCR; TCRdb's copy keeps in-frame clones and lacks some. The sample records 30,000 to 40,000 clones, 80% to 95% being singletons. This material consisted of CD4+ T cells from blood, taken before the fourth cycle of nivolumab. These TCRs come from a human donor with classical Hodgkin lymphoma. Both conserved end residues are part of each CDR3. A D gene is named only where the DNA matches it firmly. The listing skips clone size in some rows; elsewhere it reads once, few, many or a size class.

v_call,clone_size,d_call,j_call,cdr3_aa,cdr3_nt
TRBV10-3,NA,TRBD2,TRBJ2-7,CAIKRHAGLAGVVYEQYF,TGTGCCATCAAGAGGCATGCCGGGCTAGCGGGAGTGGTCTACGAGCAGTACTTC
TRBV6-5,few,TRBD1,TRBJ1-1,CASRATGRDTEAFF,TGTGCCAGCAGAGCGACAGGGCGAGACACTGAAGCTTTCTTT
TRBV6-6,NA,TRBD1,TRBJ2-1,CASSYEGAAYNEQFF,TGTGCCAGCAGTTACGAGGGGGCGGCGTACAATGAGCAGTTCTTC
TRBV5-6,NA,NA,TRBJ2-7,CASSYTPAGRFYEQYF,TGTGCCAGCAGCTACACCCCGGCGGGACGTTTTTACGAGCAGTACTTC
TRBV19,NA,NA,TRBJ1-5,CASSRGGMQSNQPQHF,TGTGCCAGTAGTCGCGGGGGGATGCAAAGCAATCAGCCCCAGCATTTT
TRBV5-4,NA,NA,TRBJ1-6,CASSWVDGPLHF,TGTGCCAGCAGCTGGGTGGACGGGCCCCTCCACTTT
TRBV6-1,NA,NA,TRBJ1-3,CASSDRRQASFGNTIYF,TGTGCCAGCAGTGATAGAAGGCAGGCCTCCTTCGGGAACACCATATATTTT
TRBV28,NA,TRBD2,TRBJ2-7,CASSLALLGVAGGSYEQYF,TGTGCCAGCAGTTTAGCTCTTCTGGGGGTAGCGGGAGGCTCCTACGAGCAGTACTTC
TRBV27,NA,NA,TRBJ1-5,CASSLLGGGVQPQHF,TGTGCCAGCAGTTTATTGGGGGGGGGTGTTCAGCCCCAGCATTTT
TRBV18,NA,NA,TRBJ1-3,CASSPLATDGNTIYF,TGTGCCAGCTCACCACTCGCGACTGATGGAAACACCATATATTTT
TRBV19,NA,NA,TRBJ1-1,CASSSSLNTEAFF,TGTGCCAGTAGTTCATCACTGAACACTGAAGCTTTCTTT
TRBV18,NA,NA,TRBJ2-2,CASSPMVGRTGELFF,TGTGCCAGCTCTCCTATGGTAGGGCGCACCGGGGAGCTGTTTTTT
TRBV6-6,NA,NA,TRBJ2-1,CASSYPPWVDEQFF,TGTGCCAGCAGTTACCCCCCGTGGGTCGATGAGCAGTTCTTC
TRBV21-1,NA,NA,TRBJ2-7,CASGDRGQYEQYF,TGTGCCAGCGGAGACAGGGGGCAGTACGAGCAGTACTTC
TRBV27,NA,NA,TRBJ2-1,CASSLPGSHSVEQFF,TGTGCCAGCAGCCTCCCTGGCTCCCATAGCGTAGAGCAGTTCTTC
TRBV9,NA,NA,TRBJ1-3,CASRGPSPGNTIYF,TGTGCCAGCAGAGGTCCGTCTCCTGGAAACACCATATATTTT
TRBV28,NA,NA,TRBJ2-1,CASSLLARYNEQFF,TGTGCCAGCAGTTTGCTAGCGAGGTACAATGAGCAGTTCTTC
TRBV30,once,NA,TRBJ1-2,CAWSGQLYGYTF,TGTGCCTGGAGTGGACAGCTTTATGGCTACACCTTC
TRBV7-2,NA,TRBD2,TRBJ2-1,CASSRGLAGVYEQFF,TGTGCCAGCAGCCGGGGACTAGCGGGCGTCTATGAGCAGTTCTTC
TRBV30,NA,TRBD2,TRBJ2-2,CAWTWGEGFGTGELFF,TGTGCCTGGACGTGGGGGGAGGGCTTCGGTACCGGGGAGCTGTTTTTT
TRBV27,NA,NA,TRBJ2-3,CASTSLGTNTDTQYF,TGTGCCAGCACATCATTAGGAACCAACACAGATACGCAGTATTTT
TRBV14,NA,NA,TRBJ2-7,CASSQRRPRQVSYEQYF,TGTGCCAGCAGCCAACGAAGACCCAGACAGGTTTCCTACGAGCAGTACTTC
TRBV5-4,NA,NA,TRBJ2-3,CASSLVSNTDTQYF,TGTGCCAGCAGCTTGGTGTCGAACACAGATACGCAGTATTTT
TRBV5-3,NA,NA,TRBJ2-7,CARSLAEVQGPTYEQYF,TGTGCCAGAAGCTTGGCCGAGGTGCAGGGGCCCACCTACGAGCAGTACTTC